Listed below are T cell receptor beta chains from one sample, sequenced in a study of CD8+ T cells in alopecia areata. Profiling relied on immunoSEQ multiplex PCR, and the TCRdb table lists in-frame clones only, not all of them. The table includes fewer than 250,000 clones, 64% detected once. The input for sequencing was CD4+ T cells sorted from blood, taken around week 49, from a patient treated with tofacitinib. These receptors all come from a human donor with alopecia areata. Each CDR3 is given without its conserved first and last residue. Each record gives: D gene, J gene, V gene, CDR3 protein. D genes are given only for firm matches.

>NA|TRBJ1-5|TRBV29-1
SIRDQPQH
>NA|TRBJ2-6|TRBV27
ASSGVGARGANVLT
>NA|TRBJ1-1|TRBV5-1
ASSLDPMTPGTEAF
>NA|TRBJ2-7|TRBV27
ASSLKLSYEQY
>NA|TRBJ2-1|TRBV29-1
SVKNNEQF
>NA|TRBJ1-2|TRBV21-1
ASSKSGETDYGYT
>NA|TRBJ1-5|TRBV29-1
SRHSNQPQH
>TRBD2|TRBJ2-7|TRBV27
ASSQVGSGVYEQY
>NA|TRBJ1-6|TRBV27
ASSSGSSYNSPLH
>TRBD2|TRBJ2-1|TRBV30
AWLPGTSGSYNEQF
>NA|TRBJ1-2|TRBV29-1
SILSGGGGYT
>NA|TRBJ1-1|TRBV20-1
SARPVRGAF
>NA|TRBJ1-2|TRBV10-3
AISESTSNLYRGYT
>NA|TRBJ2-6|TRBV19
ASSIDQAVLGANVLT
>NA|TRBJ2-7|TRBV5-1
ASSLEDQGRQY
>NA|TRBJ1-4|TRBV30
ALTGQTGEKLF
>NA|TRBJ1-1|TRBV20-1
SAGQNREAF
>NA|TRBJ2-1|TRBV30
AWSVNLWDEQF
>NA|TRBJ2-7|TRBV29-1
SVVSAAYEQY
>NA|TRBJ1-2|TRBV5-6
ASSFADYGYT
>TRBD1|TRBJ2-3|TRBV15
ATSFTRGTRTDTQY
>NA|TRBJ1-6|TRBV30
AWRLNNSPLH
>NA|TRBJ2-5|TRBV11-2
ASSVQETQY
>TRBD1|TRBJ2-3|TRBV5-1
ASNRDRDTDTQY
>NA|TRBJ2-7|TRBV5-1
ASSLESLSEQY
>NA|TRBJ2-7|TRBV30
AWSKGVGGYEQY
>NA|TRBJ1-6|TRBV14
ASSQESRSNSPLH
>NA|TRBJ1-2|TRBV4-3
ASSPGQLNYGYT
>NA|TRBJ1-1|TRBV7-9
ASSSRRGMNTEAF